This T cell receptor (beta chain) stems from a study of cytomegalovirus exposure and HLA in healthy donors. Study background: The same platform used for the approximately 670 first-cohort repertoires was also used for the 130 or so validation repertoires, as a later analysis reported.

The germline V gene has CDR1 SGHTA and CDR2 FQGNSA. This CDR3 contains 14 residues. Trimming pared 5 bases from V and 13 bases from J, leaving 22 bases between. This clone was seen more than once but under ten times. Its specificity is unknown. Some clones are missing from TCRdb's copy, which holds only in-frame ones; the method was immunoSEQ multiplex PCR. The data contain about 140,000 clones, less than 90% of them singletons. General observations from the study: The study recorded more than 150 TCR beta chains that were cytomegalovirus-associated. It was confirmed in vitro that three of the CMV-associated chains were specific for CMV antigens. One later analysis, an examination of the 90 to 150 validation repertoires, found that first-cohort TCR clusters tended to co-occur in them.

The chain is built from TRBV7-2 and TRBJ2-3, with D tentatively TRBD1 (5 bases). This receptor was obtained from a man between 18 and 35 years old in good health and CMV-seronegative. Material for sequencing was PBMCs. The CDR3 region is CASSAPYFQTGKYF. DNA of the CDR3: TGTGCCAGCAGCGCACCCTATTTCCAAACAGGAAAGTATTTT.